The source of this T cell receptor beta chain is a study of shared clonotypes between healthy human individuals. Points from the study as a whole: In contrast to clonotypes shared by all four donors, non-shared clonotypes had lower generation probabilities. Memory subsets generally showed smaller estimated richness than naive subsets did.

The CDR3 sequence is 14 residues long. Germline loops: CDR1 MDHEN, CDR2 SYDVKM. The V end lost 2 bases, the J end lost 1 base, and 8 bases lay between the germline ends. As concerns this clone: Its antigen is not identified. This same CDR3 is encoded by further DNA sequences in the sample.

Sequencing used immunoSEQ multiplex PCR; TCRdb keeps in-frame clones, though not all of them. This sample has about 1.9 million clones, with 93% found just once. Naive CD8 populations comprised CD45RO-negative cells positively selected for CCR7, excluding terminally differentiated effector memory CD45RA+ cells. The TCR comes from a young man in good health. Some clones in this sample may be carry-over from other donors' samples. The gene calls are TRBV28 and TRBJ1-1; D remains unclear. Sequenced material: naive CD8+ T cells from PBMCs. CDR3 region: CASSLLGGNTEAFF. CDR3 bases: TGTGCCAGCAGTTTACTCGGCGGGAACACTGAAGCTTTCTTT.